This is a list of T cell receptor beta chains from one sample in a study of blood T cell repertoires in COVID-19. Sequenced by immunoSEQ multiplex PCR; TCRdb stores in-frame clones only, minus some. The repertoire consists of hundreds of thousands of clones, with roughly 89% occurring once and the leading ten covering approximately 0.9%. The sequenced material came from peripheral blood. These TCRs come from a man in his late teens or twenties with COVID-19, enrolled during active disease. Both conserved end residues are part of each CDR3. D genes are given only for firm matches. Clone size is not always given. Where it is, it says once, few, many or a class for expanded clones.

J: TRBJ2-7; V: TRBV3-1/TRBV3-2; D: TRBD2; size: NA; CDR3: CASSQDLTSGAYEQYF; DNA: TGTGCCAGCAGCCAAGATTTGACTAGCGGTGCGTACGAGCAGTACTTC
J: TRBJ2-6; V: TRBV5-4; D: TRBD2; size: NA; CDR3: CASSNPRGAGANVLTF; DNA: TGTGCCAGCAGCAATCCCCGGGGGGCTGGGGCCAACGTCCTGACTTTC
J: TRBJ2-3; V: TRBV5-1; D: NA; size: once; CDR3: CASKEGYSTDTQYF; DNA: TGCGCCAGCAAGGAGGGTTATAGCACAGATACGCAGTATTTT
J: TRBJ2-3; V: TRBV10-1; D: TRBD2; size: NA; CDR3: CASSESASGGYTQYF; DNA: TGCGCCAGCAGTGAGTCGGCTAGCGGGGGATATACGCAGTATTTT
J: TRBJ2-7; V: TRBV5-5; D: TRBD2; size: NA; CDR3: CASSFFLRERNEQYF; DNA: TGTGCCAGCAGCTTTTTTCTGCGGGAGAGAAACGAGCAGTACTTC
J: TRBJ2-3; V: TRBV7-2; D: NA; size: NA; CDR3: CASSLYFRGTRGLADTQYF; DNA: TGTGCCAGCAGCTTATATTTCCGGGGGACCCGGGGGTTGGCAGATACGCAGTATTTT
J: TRBJ1-5; V: TRBV28; D: NA; size: NA; CDR3: CASRASGSGNQPQHF; DNA: TGTGCCAGCAGAGCCTCGGGGTCAGGCAATCAGCCCCAGCATTTT
J: TRBJ1-3; V: TRBV5-6; D: TRBD1; size: NA; CDR3: CASSPGQVYSGNTIYF; DNA: TGTGCCAGCAGCCCTGGACAGGTATACTCTGGAAACACCATATATTTT
J: TRBJ1-6; V: TRBV19; D: NA; size: NA; CDR3: CASSTGNSPLHF; DNA: TGTGCCAGTAGTACAGGGAATTCACCCCTCCACTTT
J: TRBJ2-7; V: TRBV24-1; D: TRBD2; size: NA; CDR3: CATSDRGTSGRVNEQYF; DNA: TGTGCCACCAGTGACCGCGGGACTAGCGGGAGGGTAAACGAGCAGTACTTC
J: TRBJ1-2; V: TRBV2; D: TRBD1; size: NA; CDR3: CASNRQGTGYTF; DNA: TGTGCCAGCAATCGACAGGGTACTGGCTACACCTTC
J: TRBJ1-3; V: TRBV6-5; D: NA; size: NA; CDR3: CASSYGGTFSGNTIYF; DNA: TGTGCCAGCAGTTACGGCGGGACCTTCTCTGGAAACACCATATATTTT
J: TRBJ2-1; V: TRBV6-6; D: TRBD2; size: NA; CDR3: CASSPGGAAYNEQFF; DNA: TGTGCCAGCAGCCCCGGGGGGGCCGCCTACAATGAGCAGTTCTTC
J: TRBJ2-3; V: TRBV2; D: NA; size: NA; CDR3: CASTKDSYTDTQYF; DNA: TGTGCCAGCACGAAGGACTCCTACACAGATACGCAGTATTTT
J: TRBJ2-3; V: TRBV7-9; D: NA; size: NA; CDR3: CASSRLVGHVDTQYF; DNA: TGTGCCAGCAGCCGACTAGTCGGGCACGTAGATACGCAGTATTTT
J: TRBJ2-3; V: TRBV4-1; D: TRBD2; size: NA; CDR3: CASHLSGSSGNTDTQYF; DNA: TGCGCCAGCCACCTCTCTGGGAGTAGCGGGAACACAGATACGCAGTATTTT
J: TRBJ2-1; V: TRBV9; D: NA; size: NA; CDR3: CASSVAGVEQFF; DNA: TGTGCCAGCAGCGTAGCCGGGGTTGAGCAGTTCTTC
J: TRBJ2-7; V: TRBV28; D: NA; size: NA; CDR3: CASSQRGYEQYF; DNA: TGTGCCAGCAGTCAAAGGGGGTACGAGCAGTACTTC
J: TRBJ1-6; V: TRBV7-9; D: NA; size: NA; CDR3: CASSPRQYSPLHF; DNA: TGTGCCAGCAGCCCGAGACAGTATTCACCCCTCCACTTT
J: TRBJ2-3; V: TRBV3-1/TRBV3-2; D: NA; size: NA; CDR3: CASSPRGGDTQYF; DNA: TGTGCCAGCAGCCCCAGGGGCGGTGATACGCAGTATTTT
J: TRBJ1-6; V: TRBV18; D: NA; size: NA; CDR3: CASSPGVWGSPLHF; DNA: TGTGCCAGCTCCCCGGGGGTTTGGGGTTCACCCCTCCACTTT
J: TRBJ2-5; V: TRBV12-1; D: NA; size: NA; CDR3: CASSPRGRDRDQETQYF; DNA: TGTGCCAGCAGCCCGCGGGGACGGGACAGGGACCAAGAGACCCAGTACTTC
J: TRBJ1-5; V: TRBV27; D: NA; size: NA; CDR3: CASGLGAQPQHF; DNA: TGTGCCAGCGGATTGGGGGCTCAGCCCCAGCATTTT
J: TRBJ1-1; V: TRBV6-5; D: NA; size: NA; CDR3: CASSWAGGRTEAFF; DNA: TGTGCCAGCAGCTGGGCGGGGGGGAGGACTGAAGCTTTCTTT
J: TRBJ2-7; V: TRBV29-1; D: TRBD1; size: NA; CDR3: CSVGDRSSYEQYF; DNA: TGCAGCGTTGGGGACAGGAGCTCCTACGAGCAGTACTTC
J: TRBJ2-2; V: TRBV2; D: NA; size: NA; CDR3: CASRDTLGELFF; DNA: TGTGCCAGCAGGGACACCCTGGGGGAGCTGTTTTTT
J: TRBJ1-5; V: TRBV6-2/TRBV6-3; D: TRBD1; size: NA; CDR3: CASSRRGRSNQPQHF; DNA: TGTGCCAGCAGTCGCAGGGGGCGCAGCAATCAGCCCCAGCATTTT
J: TRBJ2-5; V: TRBV3-1/TRBV3-2; D: NA; size: NA; CDR3: CASNSNGGETQYF; DNA: TGTGCCAGCAACTCAAACGGAGGAGAGACCCAGTACTTC
J: TRBJ1-5; V: TRBV10-2; D: NA; size: NA; CDR3: CASSESGGNQPQHF; DNA: TGCGCCAGCAGTGAGTCCGGGGGTAATCAGCCCCAGCATTTT
J: TRBJ2-4; V: TRBV2; D: TRBD1; size: NA; CDR3: CASSATGGSGIQYF; DNA: TGTGCCAGCAGTGCCACAGGGGGCTCGGGCATTCAGTACTTC
J: TRBJ2-5; V: TRBV6-5; D: NA; size: NA; CDR3: CASRRTAQETQYF; DNA: TGTGCCAGCAGACGGACAGCACAAGAGACCCAGTACTTC
J: TRBJ1-2; V: TRBV4-1; D: TRBD1; size: once; CDR3: CASSQGRGDYGYTF; DNA: TGCGCCAGCAGCCAAGGCAGGGGGGATTATGGCTACACCTTC